The clone carrying this T cell receptor (beta chain) was detected only once. At the DNA level, this CDR3 is encoded by other sequences in the same sample as well. This specimen belongs to a study of shared clonotypes between healthy human individuals. Here immunoSEQ multiplex PCR was the method, and the copy in TCRdb shows in-frame clones only, minus some. The profile shows roughly 1,500,000 clones, 98% to 99% of them singletons. V lost 2 bases and J 4 bases, leaving 12 bases between the germline ends. The CDR3 is made up of 14 amino acids. From germline, CDR1 is SGHNT and CDR2 YYREEE (reference sequence).

Sample: naive CD4+ T cells sorted from blood. The subset was: CD45RA+ positively selected. The genes are TRBV5-4 and TRBJ1-2, with D possibly matching TRBD1 (5 bases). The sequence derives from a man younger than 40 in good health. The CDR3 loop reads CASSLRGLSYGYTF. The CDR3 DNA reads as TGTGCCAGCAGCTTACGGGGGTTGAGCTATGGCTACACCTTC.